The entry below gives a single TCR beta chain sequence along with its context. Germline CDR1 is SGHRS and CDR2 is YFSETQ. V lost 1 base, J lost 1 base, and 9 bases lay in between. CDR3 size: 14 residues. This entry is derived from a study of control samples from healthy donors and cancer patients. Generated by immunoSEQ multiplex PCR, the TCRdb table keeps only in-frame clones and is missing some. The sample lists about 120,000 clones; about 90% were seen once. The receptor comes from a man in his forties or fifties in good health. V usage is TRBV5-1 and J usage is TRBJ2-7; a possible D gene is TRBD1 (5 bases). The sequencing sample was made of blood. CDR3 sequence (DNA): TGCGCCAGCAGCTTGTTGCGACAGTCCTACGAGCAGTACTTC. Protein product: CASSLLRQSYEQYF.